This T cell receptor (beta chain) was obtained from a study of response to subunit inactivated influenza vaccine. Study-wide points: The study's authors posited that every seasonal influenza vaccination enlists few new T cells.

Points on this clonotype: Its matching antigen is unknown.

One entry per CDR3 protein results from TCRdb running MiXCR on the RT-PCR reads. The sample contains more than 450,000 distinct CDR3 sequences, about 12% of which appear only once. V lost 1 base and J lost 1, with 8 bases in between. Germline CDR1 and CDR2: SGHTA and FQGNSA. The CDR3 is made up of 15 amino acids. Specimen: PBMCs from blood, collected on the day of vaccination. The rearrangement links TRBV7-2 to TRBJ2-1; D not certain. This clonotype was sampled from a man aged 50 to 59 who received an inactivated influenza vaccine. The CDR3: CASSLGFVSYNEQFF. Here the CDR3 DNA reads TGTGCCAGCAGCTTAGGCTTTGTGTCCTACAATGAGCAGTTCTTC.